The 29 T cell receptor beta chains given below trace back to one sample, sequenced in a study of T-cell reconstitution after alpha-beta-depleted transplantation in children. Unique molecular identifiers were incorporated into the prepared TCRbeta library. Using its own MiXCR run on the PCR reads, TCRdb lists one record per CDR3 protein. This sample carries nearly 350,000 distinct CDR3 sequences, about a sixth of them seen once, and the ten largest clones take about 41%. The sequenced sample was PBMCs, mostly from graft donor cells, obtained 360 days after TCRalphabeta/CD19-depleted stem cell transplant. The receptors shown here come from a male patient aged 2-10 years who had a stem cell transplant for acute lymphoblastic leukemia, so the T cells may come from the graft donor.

The CDR3 loop is CASSWILAGDYEQFF. For the CDR3, the DNA is TGCGCCAGCAGCTGGATACTAGCGGGAGACTATGAGCAGTTCTTC. V and J are TRBV5-1 and TRBJ2-1; TRBD2 matches 11 bases. The ends lost 3 bases at V and 8 bases at J; junction bases unmatched: 7. This CDR3 comprises 15 residues. The germline CDR1 and CDR2 sequences are SGHRS and YFSETQ.

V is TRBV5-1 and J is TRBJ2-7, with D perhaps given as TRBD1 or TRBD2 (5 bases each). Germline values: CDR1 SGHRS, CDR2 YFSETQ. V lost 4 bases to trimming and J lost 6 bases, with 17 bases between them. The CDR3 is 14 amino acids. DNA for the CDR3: TGCGCCAGCAGCCCCGGGACCCTTTTAGGCGAGCAGTACTTC. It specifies CASSPGTLLGEQYF. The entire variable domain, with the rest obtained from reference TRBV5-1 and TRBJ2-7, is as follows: KAGVTQTPRYLIKTRGQQVTLSCSPISGHRSVSWYQQTPGQGLQFLFEYFSETQRNKGNFPGRFSGRQFSNSRSEMNVSTLELGDSALYLCASSPGTLLGEQYFGPGTRLTVT.

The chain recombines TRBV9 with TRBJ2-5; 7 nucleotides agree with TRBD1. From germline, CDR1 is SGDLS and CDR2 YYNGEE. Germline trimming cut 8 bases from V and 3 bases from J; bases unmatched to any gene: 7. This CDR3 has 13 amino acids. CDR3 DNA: TGTGCCAGTGGGGGACAGCTGAAAGAGACCCAGTACTTC. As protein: CASGGQLKETQYF.

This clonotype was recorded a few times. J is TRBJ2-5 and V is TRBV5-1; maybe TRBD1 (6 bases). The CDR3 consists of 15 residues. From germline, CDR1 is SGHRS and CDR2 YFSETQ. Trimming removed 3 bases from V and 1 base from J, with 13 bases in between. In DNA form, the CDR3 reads TGCGCCAGCAGCTCCGCCAGGGGCCTCCAAGAGACCCAGTACTTC. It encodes CASSSARGLQETQYF.

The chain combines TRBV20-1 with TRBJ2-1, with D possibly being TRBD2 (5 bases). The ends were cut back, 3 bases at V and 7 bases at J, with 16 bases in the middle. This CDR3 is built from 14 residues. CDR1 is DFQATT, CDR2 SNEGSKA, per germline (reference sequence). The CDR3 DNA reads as TGCAGTGCTAGCATTGGCGGTCGCGGGAATGAGCAGTTCTTC. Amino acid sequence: CSASIGGRGNEQFF.

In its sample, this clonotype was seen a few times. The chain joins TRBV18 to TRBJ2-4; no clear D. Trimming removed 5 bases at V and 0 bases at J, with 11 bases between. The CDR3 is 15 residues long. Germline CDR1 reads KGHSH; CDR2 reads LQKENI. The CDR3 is CASSIGALAKNIQYF. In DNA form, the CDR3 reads TGTGCCAGCTCAATCGGAGCCCTAGCCAAAAACATTCAGTACTTC.

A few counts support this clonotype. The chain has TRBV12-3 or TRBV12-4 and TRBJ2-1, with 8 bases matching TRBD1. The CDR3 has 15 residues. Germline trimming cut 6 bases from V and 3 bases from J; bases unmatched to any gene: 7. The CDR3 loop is CASRSGTGDYNEQFF. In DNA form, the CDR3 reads TGTGCCAGCAGATCCGGGACAGGCGACTACAATGAGCAGTTCTTC.

Here the CDR3 DNA reads TGTGCCAGCAGTGAGGCCGGGACTAGAGTACGGAATGAGCAGTTCTTC. It specifies CASSEAGTRVRNEQFF. V usage is TRBV25-1 and J usage is TRBJ2-1; 8 bases match TRBD2. This CDR3 has 16 amino acids. Trimming at V came to 3 bases and at J to 7 bases, leaving 11 bases not matched to a gene. CDR1 is MGHDK and CDR2 is SYGVNS in the germline V gene.

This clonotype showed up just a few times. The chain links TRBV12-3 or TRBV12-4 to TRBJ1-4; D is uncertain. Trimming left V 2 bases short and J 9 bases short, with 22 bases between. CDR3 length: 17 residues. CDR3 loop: CASSLLSCWARGKKLFF. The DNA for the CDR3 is TGTGCCAGCAGTTTACTCTCTTGCTGGGCGCGTGGGAAAAAACTGTTTTTT.

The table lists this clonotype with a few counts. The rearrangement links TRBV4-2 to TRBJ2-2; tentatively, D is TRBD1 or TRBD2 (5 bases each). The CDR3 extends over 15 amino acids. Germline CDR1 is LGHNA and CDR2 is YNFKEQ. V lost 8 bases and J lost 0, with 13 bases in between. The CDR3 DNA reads TGTGCCAGCGGTCTCGGGGCCCCGAACACCGGGGAGCTGTTTTTT. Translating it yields CASGLGAPNTGELFF.

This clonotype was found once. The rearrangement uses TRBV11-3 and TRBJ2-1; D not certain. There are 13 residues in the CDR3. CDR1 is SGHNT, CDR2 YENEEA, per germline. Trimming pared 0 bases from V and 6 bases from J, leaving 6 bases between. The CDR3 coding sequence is TGTGCCAGCAGCTTAGACAGGTTCAATGAGCAGTTCTTC. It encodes CASSLDRFNEQFF.

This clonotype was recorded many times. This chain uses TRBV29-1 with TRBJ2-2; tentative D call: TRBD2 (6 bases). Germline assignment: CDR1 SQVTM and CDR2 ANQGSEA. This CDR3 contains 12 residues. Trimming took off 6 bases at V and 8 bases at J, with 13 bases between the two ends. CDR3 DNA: TGCAGCGTGACCGGGACTTTTGGGGAGCTGTTTTTT. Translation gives CSVTGTFGELFF.

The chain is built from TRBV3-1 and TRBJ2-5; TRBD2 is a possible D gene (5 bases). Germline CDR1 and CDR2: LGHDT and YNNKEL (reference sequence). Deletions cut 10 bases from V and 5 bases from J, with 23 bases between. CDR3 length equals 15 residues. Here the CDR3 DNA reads TGTGCCACCTGCCAAGATTGGAGAGGCGGGGAGACCCAGTACTTC. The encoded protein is CATCQDWRGGETQYF.

CDR3 nucleotides: TGTGCCAGCAGCCAATCCGGACAGGGAGGCTACGAGCAGTACTTC. Its protein product is CASSQSGQGGYEQYF. The chain has TRBV3-1 and TRBJ2-7; 8 bases align to TRBD1. Germline assignment: CDR1 LGHDT and CDR2 YNNKEL (reference sequence). V lost 2 bases, J lost 3 bases, and 6 bases stayed unmatched. The CDR3 extends over 15 amino acids.

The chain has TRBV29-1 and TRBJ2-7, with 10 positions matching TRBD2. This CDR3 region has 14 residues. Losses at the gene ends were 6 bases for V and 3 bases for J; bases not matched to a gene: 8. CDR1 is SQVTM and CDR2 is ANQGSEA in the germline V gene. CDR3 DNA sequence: TGCAGCGTCTCCGGGACTAGCGAGCTCTACGAGCAGTACTTC. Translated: CSVSGTSELYEQYF.

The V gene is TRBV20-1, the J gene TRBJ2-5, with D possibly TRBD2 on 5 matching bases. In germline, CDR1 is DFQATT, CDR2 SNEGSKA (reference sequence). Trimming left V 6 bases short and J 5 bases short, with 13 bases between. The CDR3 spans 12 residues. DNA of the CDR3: TGCAGTGCCAGACGCAGCGGTGAGACCCAGTACTTC. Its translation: CSARRSGETQYF.

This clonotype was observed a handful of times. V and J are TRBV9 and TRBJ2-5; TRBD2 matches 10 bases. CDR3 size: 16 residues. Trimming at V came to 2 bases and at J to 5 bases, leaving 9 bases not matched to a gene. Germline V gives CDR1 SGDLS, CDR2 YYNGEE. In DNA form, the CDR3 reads TGTGCCAGCAGCGTGGGAGCGGGGGGGAAGATGGAGACCCAGTACTTC. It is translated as CASSVGAGGKMETQYF.

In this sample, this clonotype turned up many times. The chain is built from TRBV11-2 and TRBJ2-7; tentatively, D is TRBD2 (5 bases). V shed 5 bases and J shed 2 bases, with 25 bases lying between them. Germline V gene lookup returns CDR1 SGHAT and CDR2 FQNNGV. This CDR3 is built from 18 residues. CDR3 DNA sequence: TGTGCCAGCAGCCTTTGTCCGTTCGAGTGGGAGTGCCCCTACGAGCAGTACTTC. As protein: CASSLCPFEWECPYEQYF.

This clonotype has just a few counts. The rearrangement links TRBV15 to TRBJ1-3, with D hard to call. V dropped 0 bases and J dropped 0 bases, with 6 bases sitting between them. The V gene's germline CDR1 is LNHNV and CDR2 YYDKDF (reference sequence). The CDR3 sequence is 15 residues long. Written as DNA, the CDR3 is TGTGCCACCAGCAGAGAGACAAGCTCTGGAAACACCATATATTTT. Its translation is CATSRETSSGNTIYF. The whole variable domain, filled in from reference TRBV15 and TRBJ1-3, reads DAMVIQNPRYQVTQFGKPVTLSCSQTLNHNVMYWYQQKSSQAPKLLFHYYDKDFNNEADTPDNFQSRRPNTSFCFLDIRSPGLGDTAMYLCATSRETSSGNTIYFGEGSWLTVV.

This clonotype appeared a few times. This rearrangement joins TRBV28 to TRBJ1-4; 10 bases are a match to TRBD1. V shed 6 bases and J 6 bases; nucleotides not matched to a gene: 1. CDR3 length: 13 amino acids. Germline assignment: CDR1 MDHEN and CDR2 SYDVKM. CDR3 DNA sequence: TGTGCCAGCAGGACAGGGGGCGATGAAAAACTGTTTTTT. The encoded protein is CASRTGGDEKLFF.

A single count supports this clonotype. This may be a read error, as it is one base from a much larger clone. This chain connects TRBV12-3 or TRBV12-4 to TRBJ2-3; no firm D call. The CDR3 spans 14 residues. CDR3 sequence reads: CASSLDQRTDTEYF. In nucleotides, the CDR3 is TGTGCCAGCAGTTTAGACCAGCGCACAGATACGGAGTATTTT.

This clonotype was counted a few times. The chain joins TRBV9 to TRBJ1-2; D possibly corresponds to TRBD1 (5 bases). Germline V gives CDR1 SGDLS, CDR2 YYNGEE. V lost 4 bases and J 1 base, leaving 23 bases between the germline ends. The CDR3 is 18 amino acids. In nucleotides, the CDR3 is TGTGCCAGCAGCCCCAAGTTGCCAGACAGACGACGTAACTATGGCTACACCTTC. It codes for CASSPKLPDRRRNYGYTF.

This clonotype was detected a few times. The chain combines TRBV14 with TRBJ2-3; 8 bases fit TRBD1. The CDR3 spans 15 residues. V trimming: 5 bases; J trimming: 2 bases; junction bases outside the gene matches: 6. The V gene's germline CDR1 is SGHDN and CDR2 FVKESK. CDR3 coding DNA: TGTGCCAGCAGCACCGGACAGGGTCCCACAGATACGCAGTATTTT. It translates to CASSTGQGPTDTQYF.

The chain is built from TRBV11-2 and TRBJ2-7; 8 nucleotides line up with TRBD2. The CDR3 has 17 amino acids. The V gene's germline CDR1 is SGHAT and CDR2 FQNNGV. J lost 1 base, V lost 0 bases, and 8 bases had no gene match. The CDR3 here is CASSLEWTSFSSYEQYF. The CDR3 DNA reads TGTGCCAGCAGCTTAGAGTGGACTAGCTTCTCTTCCTACGAGCAGTACTTC.

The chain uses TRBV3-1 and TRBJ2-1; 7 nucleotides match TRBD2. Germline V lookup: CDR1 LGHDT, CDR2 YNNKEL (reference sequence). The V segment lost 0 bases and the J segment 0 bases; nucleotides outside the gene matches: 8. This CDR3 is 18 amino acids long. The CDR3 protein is CASSQDPPTSASYNEQFF. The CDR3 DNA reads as TGTGCCAGCAGCCAAGATCCCCCTACTAGCGCCTCCTACAATGAGCAGTTCTTC.

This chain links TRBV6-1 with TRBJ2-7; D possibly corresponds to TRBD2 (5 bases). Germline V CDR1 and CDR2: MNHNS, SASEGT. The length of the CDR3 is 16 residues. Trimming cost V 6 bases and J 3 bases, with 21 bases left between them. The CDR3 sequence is CASSSPDYSFVYEQYF. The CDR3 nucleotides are TGTGCCAGCAGCAGTCCAGACTACTCATTTGTCTACGAGCAGTACTTC.

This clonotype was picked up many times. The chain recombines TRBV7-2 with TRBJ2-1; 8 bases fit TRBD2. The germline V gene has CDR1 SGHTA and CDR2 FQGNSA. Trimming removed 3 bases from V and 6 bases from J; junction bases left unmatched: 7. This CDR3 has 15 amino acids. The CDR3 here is CASSLAGGRINEQFF. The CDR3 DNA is TGTGCCAGCAGCTTGGCGGGGGGTCGAATCAATGAGCAGTTCTTC.

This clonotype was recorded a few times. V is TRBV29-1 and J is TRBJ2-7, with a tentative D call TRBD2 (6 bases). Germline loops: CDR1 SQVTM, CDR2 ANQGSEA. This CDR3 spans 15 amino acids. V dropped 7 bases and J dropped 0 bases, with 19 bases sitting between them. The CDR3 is CSADSGTSSSYEQYF. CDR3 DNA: TGCAGCGCTGACTCCGGGACTTCTAGCTCCTACGAGCAGTACTTC.

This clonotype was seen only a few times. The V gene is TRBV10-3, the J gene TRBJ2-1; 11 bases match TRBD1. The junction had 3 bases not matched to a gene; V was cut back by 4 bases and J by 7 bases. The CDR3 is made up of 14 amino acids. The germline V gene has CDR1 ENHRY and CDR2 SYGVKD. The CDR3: CAISGGTGGNEQFF. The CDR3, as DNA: TGTGCCATCAGTGGCGGGACAGGGGGTAATGAGCAGTTCTTC.